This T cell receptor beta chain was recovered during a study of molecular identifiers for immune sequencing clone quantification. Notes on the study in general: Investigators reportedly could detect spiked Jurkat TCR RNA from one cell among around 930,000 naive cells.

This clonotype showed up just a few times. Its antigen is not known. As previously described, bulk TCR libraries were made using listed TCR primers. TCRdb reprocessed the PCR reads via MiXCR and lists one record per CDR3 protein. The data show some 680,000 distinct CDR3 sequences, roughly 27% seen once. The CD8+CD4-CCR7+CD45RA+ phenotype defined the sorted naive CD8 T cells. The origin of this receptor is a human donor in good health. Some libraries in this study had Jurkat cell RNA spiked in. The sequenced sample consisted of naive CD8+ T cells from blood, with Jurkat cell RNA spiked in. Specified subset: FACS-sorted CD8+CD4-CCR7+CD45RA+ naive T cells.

The CDR3 DNA reads as TGCGCCAGCAGCCAAGATCCCGGGGCAACCTACGAGCAGTACTTC. Its protein product is CASSQDPGATYEQYF. The chain uses TRBV4-3 and TRBJ2-7; D may be TRBD1 or TRBD2 (5 bases each). Germline CDR1 reads LGHNA; CDR2 reads YSLEER. CDR3 size: 15 residues. Trimming stripped 0 bases from V and 2 bases from J, with 11 bases between.